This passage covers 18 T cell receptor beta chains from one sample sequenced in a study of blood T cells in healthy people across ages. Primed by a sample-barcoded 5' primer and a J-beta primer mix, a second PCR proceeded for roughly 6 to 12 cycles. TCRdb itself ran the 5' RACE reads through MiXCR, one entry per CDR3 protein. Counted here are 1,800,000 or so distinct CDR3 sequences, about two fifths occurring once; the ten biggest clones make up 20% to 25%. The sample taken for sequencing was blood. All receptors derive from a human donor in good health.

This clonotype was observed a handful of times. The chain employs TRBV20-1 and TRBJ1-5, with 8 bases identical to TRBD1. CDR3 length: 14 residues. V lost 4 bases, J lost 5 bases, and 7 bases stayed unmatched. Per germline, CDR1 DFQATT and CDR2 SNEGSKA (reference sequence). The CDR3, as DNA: TGCAGTGCTACCGGACAGGGATGGGATCAGCCCCAGCATTTT. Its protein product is CSATGQGWDQPQHF.

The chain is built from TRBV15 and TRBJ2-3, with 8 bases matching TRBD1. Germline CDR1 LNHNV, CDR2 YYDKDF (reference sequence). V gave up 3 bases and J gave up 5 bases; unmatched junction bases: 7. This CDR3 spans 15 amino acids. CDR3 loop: CATSSDRGGGDTQYF. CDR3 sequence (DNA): TGTGCCACCAGCAGCGACAGGGGAGGAGGAGATACGCAGTATTTT. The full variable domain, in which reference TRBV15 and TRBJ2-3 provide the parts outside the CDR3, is DAMVIQNPRYQVTQFGKPVTLSCSQTLNHNVMYWYQQKSSQAPKLLFHYYDKDFNNEADTPDNFQSRRPNTSFCFLDIRSPGLGDTAMYLCATSSDRGGGDTQYFGPGTRLTVL.

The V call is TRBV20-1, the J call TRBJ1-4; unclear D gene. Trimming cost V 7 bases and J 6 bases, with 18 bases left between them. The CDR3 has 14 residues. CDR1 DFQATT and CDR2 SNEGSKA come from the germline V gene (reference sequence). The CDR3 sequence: CSVVNSFSDEKLFF. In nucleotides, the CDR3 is TGCAGTGTGGTCAACTCCTTCTCCGATGAAAAACTGTTTTTT.

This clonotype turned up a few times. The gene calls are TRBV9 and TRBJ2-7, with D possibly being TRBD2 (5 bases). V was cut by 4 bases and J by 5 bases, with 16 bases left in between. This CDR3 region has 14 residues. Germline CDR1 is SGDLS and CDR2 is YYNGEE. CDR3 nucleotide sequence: TGTGCCAGCAGCCCGACCGGCCTAGCCCACGAGCAGTACTTC. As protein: CASSPTGLAHEQYF.

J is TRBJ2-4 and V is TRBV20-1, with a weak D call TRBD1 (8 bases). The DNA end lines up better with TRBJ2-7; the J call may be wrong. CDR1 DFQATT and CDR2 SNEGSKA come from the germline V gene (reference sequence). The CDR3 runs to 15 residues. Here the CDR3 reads CSARVGTGGAYEQYF. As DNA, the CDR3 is TGCAGTGCTAGAGTTGGAACAGGGGGGGCCTACGAGCAGTACTTC.

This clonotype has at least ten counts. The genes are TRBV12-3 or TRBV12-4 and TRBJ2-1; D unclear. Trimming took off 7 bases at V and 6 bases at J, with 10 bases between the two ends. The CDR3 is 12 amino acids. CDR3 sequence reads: CASTKMANEQFF. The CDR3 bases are TGTGCCAGCACCAAAATGGCCAATGAGCAGTTCTTC.

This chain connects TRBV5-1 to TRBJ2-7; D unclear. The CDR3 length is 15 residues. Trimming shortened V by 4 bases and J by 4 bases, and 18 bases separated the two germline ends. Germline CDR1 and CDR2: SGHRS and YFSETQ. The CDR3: CASSLGRNSPYEQYF. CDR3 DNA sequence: TGCGCCAGCAGCCTTGGACGAAACAGCCCTTACGAGCAGTACTTC.

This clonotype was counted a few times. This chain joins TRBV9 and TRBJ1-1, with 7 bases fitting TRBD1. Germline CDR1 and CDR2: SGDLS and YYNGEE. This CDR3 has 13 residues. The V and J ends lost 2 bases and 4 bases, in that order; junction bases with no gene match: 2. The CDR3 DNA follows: TGTGCCAGCAGCGTTGGGACAGTCACTGAAGCTTTCTTT. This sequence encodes CASSVGTVTEAFF.

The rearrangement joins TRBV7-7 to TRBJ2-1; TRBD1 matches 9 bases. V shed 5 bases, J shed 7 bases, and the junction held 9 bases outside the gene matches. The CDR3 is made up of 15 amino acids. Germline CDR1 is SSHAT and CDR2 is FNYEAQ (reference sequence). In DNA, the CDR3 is TGTGCCAGCAGCCCCGGGACAGGGATGTCGAATGAGCAGTTCTTC. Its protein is CASSPGTGMSNEQFF. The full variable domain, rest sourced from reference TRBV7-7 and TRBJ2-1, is GAGVSQSPRYKVTKRGQDVTLRCDPISSHATLYWYQQALGQGPEFLTYFNYEAQPDKSGLPSDRFSAERPEGSISTLTIQRTEQRDSAMYRCASSPGTGMSNEQFFGPGTRLTVL.

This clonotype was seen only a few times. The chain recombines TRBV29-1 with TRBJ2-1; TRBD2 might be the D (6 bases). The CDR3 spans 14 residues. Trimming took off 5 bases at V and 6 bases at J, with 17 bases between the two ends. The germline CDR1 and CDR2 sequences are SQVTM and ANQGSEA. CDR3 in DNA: TGCAGCGTTCTACGGGACTTGTTGATCAATGAGCAGTTCTTC. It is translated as CSVLRDLLINEQFF.

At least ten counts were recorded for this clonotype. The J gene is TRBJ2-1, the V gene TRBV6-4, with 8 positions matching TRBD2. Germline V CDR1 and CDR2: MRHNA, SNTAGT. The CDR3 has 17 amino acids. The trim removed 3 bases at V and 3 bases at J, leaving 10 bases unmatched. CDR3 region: CASSETHYSGVYNEQFF. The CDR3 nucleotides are TGTGCCAGCAGTGAAACGCACTATAGCGGGGTCTACAATGAGCAGTTCTTC.

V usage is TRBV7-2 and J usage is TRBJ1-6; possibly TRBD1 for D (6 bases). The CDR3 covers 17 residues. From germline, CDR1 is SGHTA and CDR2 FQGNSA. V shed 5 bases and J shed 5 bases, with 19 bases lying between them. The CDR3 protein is CASSPRGLGANNSPLHF. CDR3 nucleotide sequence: TGTGCCAGCAGCCCCAGGGGTTTGGGGGCGAATAATTCACCCCTCCACTTT.

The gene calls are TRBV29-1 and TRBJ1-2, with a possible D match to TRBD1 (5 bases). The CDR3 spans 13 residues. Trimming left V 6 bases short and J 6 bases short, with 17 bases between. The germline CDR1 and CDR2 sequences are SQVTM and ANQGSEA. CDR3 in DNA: TGCAGCGTATCGGGCAGGGTTGGGGATGGCTACACCTTC. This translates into CSVSGRVGDGYTF.

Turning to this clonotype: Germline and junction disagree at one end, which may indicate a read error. The chain's CDR3 is CASSPLGYTF. The CDR3 region has the DNA TGTGCTAGCAGCCCACTAGGCTACACCTTC. The chain is built from TRBV7-7 and TRBJ1-2, with D unclear. The CDR3 consists of 10 residues. The germline V gene has CDR1 SSHAT and CDR2 FNYEAQ (reference sequence).

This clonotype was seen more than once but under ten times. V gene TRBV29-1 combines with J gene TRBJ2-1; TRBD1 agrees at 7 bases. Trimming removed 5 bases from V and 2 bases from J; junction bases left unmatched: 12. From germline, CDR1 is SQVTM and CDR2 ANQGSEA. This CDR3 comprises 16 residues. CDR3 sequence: CSVRKGGPGPYNEQFF. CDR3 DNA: TGCAGCGTTAGGAAAGGGGGCCCGGGGCCCTACAATGAGCAGTTCTTC.

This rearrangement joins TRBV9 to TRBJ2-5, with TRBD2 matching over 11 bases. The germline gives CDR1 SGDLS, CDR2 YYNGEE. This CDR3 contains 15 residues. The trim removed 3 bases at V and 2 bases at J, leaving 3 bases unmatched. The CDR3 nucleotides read TGTGCCAGCAGCGAAAGACTAGCGGGACAAGAGACCCAGTACTTC. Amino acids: CASSERLAGQETQYF.

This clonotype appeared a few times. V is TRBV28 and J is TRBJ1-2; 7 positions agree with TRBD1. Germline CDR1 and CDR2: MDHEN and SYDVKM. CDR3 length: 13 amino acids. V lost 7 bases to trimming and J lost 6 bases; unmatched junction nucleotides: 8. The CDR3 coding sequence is TGTGCCAGCAACCTAGACAGGGACCATGGCTACACCTTC. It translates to CASNLDRDHGYTF.

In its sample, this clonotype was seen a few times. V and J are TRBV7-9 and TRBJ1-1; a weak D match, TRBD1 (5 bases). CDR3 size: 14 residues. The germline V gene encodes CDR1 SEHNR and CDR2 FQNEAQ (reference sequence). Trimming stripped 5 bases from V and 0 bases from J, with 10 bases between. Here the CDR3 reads CASSRRQMNTEAFF. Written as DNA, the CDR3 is TGTGCCAGCAGCCGTCGACAGATGAACACTGAAGCTTTCTTT.